This T cell receptor beta chain was captured by sequencing in a study of T cell repertoires in cytomegalovirus infection. Overall study: Public TCR beta signatures were indicative of both CMV infection and a matching HLA type.

Each CDR3 protein is one row after TCRdb ran MiXCR on the reads. The data show some 390,000 distinct CDR3 sequences, over 15% seen once. This clonotype has just a few counts. Its matching antigen is unknown. General observations from the study: Identification of carriers of CMV plus the relevant HLA was performed using cumulative public TCR beta family frequency. Ex vivo responses were dominated by HLA-C-restricted CMV-specific TCR beta clonotypes.

The sequence was collected from a human donor in good health (CMV status not recorded). Some clones in this sample may be carry-over from other donors' samples. What was sequenced was PBMCs.

The CDR3 DNA reads TGTGCCAGCAGTCCAACCCCCATTCGTCGACGTACGCACTACGAGCAGTACTTC. As protein: CASSPTPIRRRTHYEQYF. This rearrangement joins TRBV7-8 to TRBJ2-7; D call uncertain. The CDR3 length is 18 residues. With 6 bases removed from V and 3 bases from J, the gap between germline ends came to 27 bases. The V gene's germline CDR1 is SGHVS and CDR2 FQNEAQ.